This is a list of T cell receptor beta chains from one sample in a study of tumor-infiltrating lymphocytes in primary liver carcinoma. MiXCR, applied by TCRdb to the multiplex PCR reads, yields one record per CDR3 protein. This repertoire shows approximately 330,000 distinct CDR3 sequences, less than 75% found once; its top ten account for roughly 6%. The sequencing sample was made of peripheral blood. All receptors come from a man in his forties with primary liver carcinoma and hepatitis B virus infection. The CDR3 runs from the conserved cysteine through the conserved F or W. The D gene is left open where the match is weak. Not every row has a clone size; where given, it reads once, few, many or a size class.

j_call v_call d_call cdr3_length clone_size cdr3_aa cdr3_nt
TRBJ1-2 TRBV6-5 - 13 - CANGYNQGDGYTF TGTGCCAACGGTTACAATCAGGGAGATGGCTACACCTTC
TRBJ2-1 TRBV5-8 TRBD2 19 - CASRHEGLAGGSSYNEQFF TGTGCCAGCAGGCACGAGGGACTAGCGGGAGGGAGCTCCTACAATGAGCAGTTCTTC
TRBJ2-3 TRBV6-2/TRBV6-3 TRBD2 16 - CASSLRLAGMSDTQYF TGTGCCAGCAGTCTTCGACTAGCGGGTATGTCAGATACGCAGTATTTT
TRBJ2-1 TRBV6-2/TRBV6-3 TRBD2 18 many CASSYLGLAGVLYNEQFF TGTGCCAGCAGTTACTTGGGCCTAGCGGGAGTTCTCTACAATGAGCAGTTCTTC
TRBJ2-7 TRBV5-4 TRBD2 15 many CASSLETSGSYEQYF TGTGCCAGCAGCCTAGAGACTAGCGGGAGCTACGAGCAGTACTTC
TRBJ2-7 TRBV5-6 TRBD2 14 many CASSQTSEAYEQYF TGTGCCAGCAGCCAGACTAGCGAAGCCTACGAGCAGTACTTC
TRBJ1-5 TRBV20-1 - 12 - CSAPGANQPKHF TGCAGTGCCCCGGGGGCCAATCAGCCCAAGCATTTT
TRBJ2-1 TRBV4-2 TRBD2 15 many CASSQGLAGVGEQFF TGTGCCAGCAGCCAAGGACTAGCGGGAGTGGGTGAGCAGTTCTTC
TRBJ2-7 TRBV11-3 - 14 - CASSLDPSPYEQYF TGTGCCAGCAGCTTAGACCCCAGCCCCTACGAGCAGTACTTC
TRBJ2-1 TRBV6-5 TRBD2 16 - CASSYSRLAGKNKQFF TGTGCCAGCAGTTACTCGAGATTAGCGGGGAAAAATAAGCAGTTCTTC
TRBJ1-4 TRBV11-2 TRBD1 15 - CANSLVRGRNGKLFF TGTGCCAACAGCTTAGTCAGGGGGCGAAATGGAAAACTGTTTTTT
TRBJ1-5 TRBV12-3/TRBV12-4 - 14 - CASSLYWVSRPQHF TGTGCCAGCAGTTTATATTGGGTGAGTCGGCCCCAGCATTTT
TRBJ2-3 TRBV29-1 - 14 many CSATVPGRTDTQYF TGCAGCGCAACAGTGCCCGGTCGCACAGATACGCAGTATTTT
TRBJ2-7 TRBV10-3 TRBD2 15 - CAISETGLAGYEHYF TGTGCCATCAGTGAGACGGGACTAGCTGGATACGAGCATTACTTC
TRBJ2-1 TRBV24-1 - 13 - CATSRDLNNEQFF TGTGCCACCAGTCGGGACTTGAACAATGAGCAGTTCTTC
TRBJ1-2 TRBV29-1 - 12 - CSVETGSFGYTF TGCAGCGTGGAGACCGGGAGCTTCGGTTACACCTTC
TRBJ2-2 TRBV4-1 - 14 many CASSQVRGTGELFF TGCGCCAGCAGCCAAGTACGGGGCACCGGGGAGCTGTTTTTT
TRBJ2-7 TRBV11-2 - 15 - CASSSLTWRTYEQYF TGTGCCAGCAGCTCCCTGACATGGAGAACCTACGAGCAGTACTTC
TRBJ2-7 TRBV11-1 - 15 - CASSLDAWVTYEQYF TGTGCTAGCAGCTTAGATGCGTGGGTTACCTACGAGCAGTACTTC
TRBJ1-3 TRBV5-1 - 16 - CASSLKGQISGNTIYF TGCGCCAGCAGCTTGAAGGGGCAGATCTCTGGAAACACCATATATTTT
TRBJ2-7 TRBV12-3/TRBV12-4 - 13 many CASSAGHTYEQYF TGTGCCAGCAGTGCGGGACACACCTACGAGCAGTACTTC
TRBJ1-3 TRBV28 TRBD1 14 - CASSSDRGGNIIYF TGTGCCAGCAGTTCCGACAGGGGGGGAAACATCATATATTTT
TRBJ1-5 TRBV11-2 - 14 - CASSRGSKNKPQHF TGTGCCAGCAGTCGCGGGTCAAAAAATAAGCCCCAGCATTTT
TRBJ2-2 TRBV5-1 - 13 - CASSPSYTGELFF TGCGCCAGCAGCCCCAGCTACACCGGGGAGCTGTTTTTT
TRBJ2-2 TRBV4-1 - 17 - CASSQVPLTGRAGELFF TGCGCCAGCAGCCAAGTTCCGCTAACGGGACGTGCTGGGGAGCTGTTTTTT
TRBJ2-7 TRBV7-8 - 15 few CASSHRTVGAYEQYF TGTGCCAGCAGCCACCGGACAGTCGGGGCCTACGAGCAGTACTTC